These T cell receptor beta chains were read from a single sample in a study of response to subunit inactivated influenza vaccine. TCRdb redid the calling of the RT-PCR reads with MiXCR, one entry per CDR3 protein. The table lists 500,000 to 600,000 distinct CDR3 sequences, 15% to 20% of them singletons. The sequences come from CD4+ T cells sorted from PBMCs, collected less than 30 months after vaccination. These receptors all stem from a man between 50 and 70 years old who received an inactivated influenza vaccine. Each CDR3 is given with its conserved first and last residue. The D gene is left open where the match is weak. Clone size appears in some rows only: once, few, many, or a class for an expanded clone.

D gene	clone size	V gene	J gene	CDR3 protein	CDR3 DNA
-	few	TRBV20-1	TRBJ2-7	CSASLRNYEQYF	TGCAGTGCTAGTCTCAGGAACTACGAGCAGTACTTC
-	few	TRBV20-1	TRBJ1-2	CSSHNAYGYTF	TGCAGTTCACATAATGCCTATGGCTACACCTTC
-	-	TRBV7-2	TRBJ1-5	CASKLRANQPQHF	TGTGCCAGCAAACTTCGGGCCAATCAGCCCCAGCATTTT
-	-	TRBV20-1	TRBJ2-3	CSASGAAISTDTQYF	TGCAGTGCTAGCGGGGCAGCGATTAGCACAGATACGCAGTATTTT
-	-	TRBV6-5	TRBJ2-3	CASSYGLNTDTQYF	TGTGCCAGCAGTTACGGGTTAAATACAGATACGCAGTATTTT
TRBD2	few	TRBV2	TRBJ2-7	CASGSGTSGSVEQYF	TGTGCCAGCGGCTCCGGGACTAGCGGTTCCGTGGAGCAGTACTTC
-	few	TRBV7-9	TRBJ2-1	CATGTYSYNEQFF	TGTGCCACCGGGACTTACTCTTACAATGAGCAGTTCTTC
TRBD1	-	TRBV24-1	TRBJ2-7	CATSTGGHNEQYF	TGTGCCACCAGTACAGGGGGTCACAACGAGCAGTACTTC
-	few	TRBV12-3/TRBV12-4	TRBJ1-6	CASTQIQGRGSPLHF	TGTGCCAGCACCCAAATTCAGGGGCGTGGGTCACCCCTCCACTTT
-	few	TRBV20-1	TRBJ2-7	CSARVGPAQGERYF	TGCAGTGCTAGGGTCGGACCAGCCCAGGGCGAGCGGTACTTC
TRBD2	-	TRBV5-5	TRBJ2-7	CASSLVAGALSEQYF	TGTGCCAGCAGCTTGGTAGCGGGAGCTTTGTCCGAGCAGTACTTC
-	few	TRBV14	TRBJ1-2	CASSQVGAHYGYTF	TGTGCCAGCAGCCAAGTTGGGGCCCACTATGGCTACACCTTC
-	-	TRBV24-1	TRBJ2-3	CATSEYKGGGTDTQYF	TGTGCCACCAGTGAGTACAAGGGGGGTGGCACAGATACGCAGTATTTT
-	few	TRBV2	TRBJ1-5	CASSPQGQKAAQHF	TGTGCCAGCAGTCCCCAGGGACAAAAAGCGGCCCAGCATTTT
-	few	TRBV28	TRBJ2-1	CASSPLFVINEQFF	TGTGCCAGCAGTCCCCTTTTTGTGATCAATGAGCAGTTCTTC
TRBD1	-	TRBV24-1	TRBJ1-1	CATSQAPGTGNTEAFF	TGTGCCACCAGCCAAGCCCCCGGGACAGGGAACACTGAAGCTTTCTTT
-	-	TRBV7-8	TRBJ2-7	CASSLLDGAPITYEQYF	TGTGCCAGCAGCTTACTGGACGGCGCGCCTATAACCTACGAGCAGTACTTC
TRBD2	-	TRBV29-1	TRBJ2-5	CSVAAGNQETQYF	TGCAGCGTCGCAGCGGGGAACCAAGAGACCCAGTACTTC
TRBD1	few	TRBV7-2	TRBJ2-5	CASSHGDRRETQYF	TGTGCCAGCAGCCACGGGGACAGGCGGGAGACCCAGTACTTC
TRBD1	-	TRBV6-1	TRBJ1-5	CASRGQGANNQPQHF	TGTGCCAGCAGGGGACAGGGGGCGAACAATCAGCCCCAGCATTTT
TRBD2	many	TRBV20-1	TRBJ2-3	CSARAVAGAPDTQYF	TGCAGTGCTAGAGCGGTAGCGGGAGCCCCAGATACGCAGTATTTT
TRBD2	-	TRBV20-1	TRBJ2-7	CSARDRGRALDYEQYF	TGCAGTGCTAGAGATAGAGGGAGGGCCCTGGACTACGAGCAGTACTTC
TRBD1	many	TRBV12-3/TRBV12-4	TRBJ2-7	CASSFGGTGYEQYF	TGTGCCAGCAGTTTTGGGGGGACAGGTTACGAGCAGTACTTC
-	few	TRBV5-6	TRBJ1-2	CASSLRAAANYGYTF	TGTGCCAGCAGCTTGAGGGCAGCAGCTAACTATGGCTACACCTTC
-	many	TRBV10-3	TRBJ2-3	CATKGGTNTDTQYF	TGTGCCACCAAAGGGGGGACTAACACAGATACGCAGTATTTT
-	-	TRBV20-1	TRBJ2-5	CSARDIGFLETQYF	TGCAGTGCTAGAGATATTGGGTTTTTGGAGACCCAGTACTTC
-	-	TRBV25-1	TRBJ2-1	CASIQPGERYNEQFF	TGTGCCAGCATTCAGCCGGGAGAGAGGTACAATGAGCAGTTCTTC
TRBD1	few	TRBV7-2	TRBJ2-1	CASSLDGQGNNEQFF	TGTGCCAGCAGCTTAGATGGACAGGGCAACAATGAGCAGTTCTTC
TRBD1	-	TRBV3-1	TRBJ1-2	CASSSPDRGLYYGYTF	TGTGCCAGCAGCTCCCCGGACAGGGGGCTTTACTATGGCTACACCTTC
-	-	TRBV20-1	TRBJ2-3	CSARDLRGLTDTQYF	TGCAGTGCTAGAGATTTGCGGGGCCTTACAGATACGCAGTATTTT
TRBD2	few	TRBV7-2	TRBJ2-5	CASSLVGGSLETQYF	TGTGCCAGCAGCTTAGTGGGCGGGAGCCTAGAGACCCAGTACTTC
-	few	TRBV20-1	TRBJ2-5	CSARDPLLKTQYF	TGCAGTGCTAGAGATCCCCTCCTGAAGACCCAGTACTTC
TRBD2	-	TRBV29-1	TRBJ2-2	CSANGLAGAGELFF	TGCAGCGCAAATGGACTAGCGGGGGCCGGGGAGCTGTTTTTT
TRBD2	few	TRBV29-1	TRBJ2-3	CSVVSGGRDTQYF	TGCAGCGTTGTTAGCGGGGGGAGGGATACGCAGTATTTT
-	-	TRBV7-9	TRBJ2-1	CASSLSLSAWTYNEQFF	TGTGCCAGCAGCCTATCTCTCTCCGCGTGGACTTACAATGAGCAGTTCTTC
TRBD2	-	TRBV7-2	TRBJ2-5	CASSRPTGLNQETQYF	TGTGCCAGCAGCCGCCCAACGGGACTAAACCAAGAGACCCAGTACTTC
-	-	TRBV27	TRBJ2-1	CASSLSGRDAYNEQFF	TGTGCCAGCAGTTTATCGGGCAGAGACGCGTACAATGAGCAGTTCTTC
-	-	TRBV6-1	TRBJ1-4	CASSEGAAENEKLFF	TGTGCCAGCAGTGAAGGGGCGGCGGAGAATGAAAAACTGTTTTTT
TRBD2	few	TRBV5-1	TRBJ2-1	CASSLSGGIHEQFF	TGCGCCAGCAGCTTGAGCGGGGGAATCCATGAGCAGTTCTTC
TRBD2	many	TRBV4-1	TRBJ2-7	CASSQKTSGGIYEQYF	TGCGCCAGCAGCCAAAAGACTAGCGGGGGGATCTACGAGCAGTACTTC
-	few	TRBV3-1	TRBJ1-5	CASSQDSGNQPQHF	TGTGCCAGCAGCCAAGACAGTGGTAACCAGCCCCAGCATTTT
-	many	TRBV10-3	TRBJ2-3	CAISEVGVVADTQYF	TGTGCCATCAGTGAGGTGGGAGTTGTAGCAGATACGCAGTATTTT
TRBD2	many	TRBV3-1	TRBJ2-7	CASSRLASYEQYF	TGTGCCAGCTCGAGACTAGCTAGCTACGAGCAGTACTTC
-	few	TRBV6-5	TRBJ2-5	CASSYSSWGGRETQYF	TGTGCCAGCAGTTACTCGAGTTGGGGGGGGCGTGAGACCCAGTACTTC
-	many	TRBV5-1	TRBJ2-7	CASSLEGYYEQYF	TGCGCCAGCAGCTTGGAGGGTTACTACGAGCAGTACTTC
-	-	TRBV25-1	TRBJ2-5	CASSDTGPETQYF	TGTGCCAGCAGTGATACAGGGCCGGAGACCCAGTACTTC
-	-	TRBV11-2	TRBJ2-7	CASSSKTGLTYEQYF	TGTGCCAGCAGCTCAAAGACAGGTCTAACCTACGAGCAGTACTTC
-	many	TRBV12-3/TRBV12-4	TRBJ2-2	CASSLQGNTGELFF	TGTGCCAGCAGTTTACAAGGGAACACCGGGGAGCTGTTTTTT
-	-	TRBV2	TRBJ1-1	CASSVHQGNTEAFF	TGTGCCAGCAGTGTTCATCAGGGGAACACTGAAGCTTTCTTT
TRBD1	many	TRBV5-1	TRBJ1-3	CASSSGQGGNTIYF	TGCGCCAGCAGCAGCGGACAGGGAGGAAACACCATATATTTT
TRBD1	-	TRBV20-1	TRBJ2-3	CSAPPGGVTQYF	TGCAGTGCCCCCCCAGGGGGAGTTACGCAGTATTTT
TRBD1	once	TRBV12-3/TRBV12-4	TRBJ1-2	CDSSKQGGYGYTF	TGTGACAGCAGTAAACAGGGGGGCTATGGCTACACCTTC
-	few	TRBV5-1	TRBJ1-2	CASSDGQSPYGYTF	TGCGCCAGCAGCGACGGACAGAGCCCCTATGGCTACACCTTC
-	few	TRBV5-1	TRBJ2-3	CASSLGGGKGNTQYF	TGCGCCAGCAGCTTGGGTGGGGGCAAGGGAAATACGCAGTATTTT
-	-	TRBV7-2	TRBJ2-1	CATSSRVYRNEQFF	TGTGCCACGTCGAGCAGGGTTTATAGGAATGAGCAGTTCTTC
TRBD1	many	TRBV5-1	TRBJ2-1	CASSPAENRGNEQFF	TGCGCCAGCAGCCCGGCTGAAAACAGGGGGAATGAGCAGTTCTTC
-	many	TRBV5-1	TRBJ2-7	CASSQDGPPYEQYF	TGCGCCAGCAGCCAAGATGGGCCTCCCTACGAGCAGTACTTC
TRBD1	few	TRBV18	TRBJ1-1	CASSQGQGEAFF	TGTGCCAGCTCACAGGGACAGGGTGAAGCTTTCTTT
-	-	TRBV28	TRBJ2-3	CASRLGGADTQYF	TGTGCCAGCAGATTAGGGGGAGCAGATACGCAGTATTTT